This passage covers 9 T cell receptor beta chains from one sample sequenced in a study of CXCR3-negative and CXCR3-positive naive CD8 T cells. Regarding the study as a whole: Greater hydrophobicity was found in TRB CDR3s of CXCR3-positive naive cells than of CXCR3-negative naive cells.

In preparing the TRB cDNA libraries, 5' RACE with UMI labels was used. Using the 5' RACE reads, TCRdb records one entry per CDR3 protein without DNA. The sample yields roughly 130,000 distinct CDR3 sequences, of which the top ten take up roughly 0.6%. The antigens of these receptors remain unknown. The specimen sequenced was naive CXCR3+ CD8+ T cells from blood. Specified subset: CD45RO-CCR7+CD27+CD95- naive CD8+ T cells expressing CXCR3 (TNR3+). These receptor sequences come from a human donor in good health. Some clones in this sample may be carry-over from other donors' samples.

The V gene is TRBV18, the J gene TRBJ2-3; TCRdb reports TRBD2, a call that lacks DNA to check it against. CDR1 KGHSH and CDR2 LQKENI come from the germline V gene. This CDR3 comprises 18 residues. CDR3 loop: CASSPPPLTAGLTDTQYF. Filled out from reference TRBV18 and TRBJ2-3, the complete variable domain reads NAGVMQNPRHLVRRRGQEARLRCSPMKGHSHVYWYRQLPEEGLKFMVYLQKENIIDESGMPKERFSAEFPKEGPSILRIQQVVRGDSAAYFCASSPPPLTAGLTDTQYFGPGTRLTVL.

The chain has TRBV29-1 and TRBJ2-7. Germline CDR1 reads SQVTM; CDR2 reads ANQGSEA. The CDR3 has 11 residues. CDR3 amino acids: CSVGSEVEQYF.

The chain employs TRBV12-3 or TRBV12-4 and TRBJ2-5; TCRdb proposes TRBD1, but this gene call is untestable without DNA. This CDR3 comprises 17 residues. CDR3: CASSSKGFIRSEETQYF.

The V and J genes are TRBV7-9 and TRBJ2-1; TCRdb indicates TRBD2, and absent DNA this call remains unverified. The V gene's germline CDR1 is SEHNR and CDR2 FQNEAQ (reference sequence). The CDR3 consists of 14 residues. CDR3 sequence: CASSSRSGSNEQFF.

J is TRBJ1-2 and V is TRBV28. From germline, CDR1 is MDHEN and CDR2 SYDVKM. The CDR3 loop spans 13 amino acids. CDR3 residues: CASSFLGEGGYTF.

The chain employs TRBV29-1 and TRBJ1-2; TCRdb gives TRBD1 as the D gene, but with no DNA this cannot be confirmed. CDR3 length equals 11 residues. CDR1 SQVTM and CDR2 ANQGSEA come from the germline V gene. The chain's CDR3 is CSVPTANGYTF.

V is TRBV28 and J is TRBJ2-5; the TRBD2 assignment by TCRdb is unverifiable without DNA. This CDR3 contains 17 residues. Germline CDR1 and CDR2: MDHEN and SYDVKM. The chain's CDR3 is CASSFLGLSGSAETQYF.

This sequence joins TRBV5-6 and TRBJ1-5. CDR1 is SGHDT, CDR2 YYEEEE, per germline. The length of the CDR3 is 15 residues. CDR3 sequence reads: CASSLQGFGRQPQHF.

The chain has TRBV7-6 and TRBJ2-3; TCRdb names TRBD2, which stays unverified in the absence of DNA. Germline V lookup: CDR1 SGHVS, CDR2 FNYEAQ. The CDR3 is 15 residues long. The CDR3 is CASSLGTRAPDTQYF. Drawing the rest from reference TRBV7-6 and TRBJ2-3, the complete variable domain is GAGVSQSPRYKVTKRGQDVALRCDPISGHVSLYWYRQALGQGPEFLTYFNYEAQQDKSGLPNDRFSAERPEGSISTLTIQRTEQRDSAMYRCASSLGTRAPDTQYFGPGTRLTVL.